The 20 T cell receptor beta chains listed next were all sequenced from one sample in a study of metastatic and nonmetastatic thyroid tumors. TCRdb redid the clone calls on the PCR reads using MiXCR. In the table there are approximately 60,000 clones, almost 30% of which are singletons. No patient received treatment before thyroid surgery. Sequencing input: blood. These receptor sequences come from a female donor with papillary thyroid cancer or a benign thyroid nodule (not recorded which). Some clones in this sample may be carry-over from other donors' samples.

V gene TRBV20-1 combines with J gene TRBJ1-4; 8 bases are shared with TRBD1. The CDR3 runs 14 residues. Germline V gives CDR1 DFQATT, CDR2 SNEGSKA (reference sequence). After removal of 7 bases from V and 8 bases from J, the junction contained 12 bases not matched to a gene. CDR3 DNA sequence: TGCAGTGGATCAGGGGGCCTAGGGCTAGAAAAACTGTTTTTT. Translated, it gives CSGSGGLGLEKLFF.

For this clone: It may be a read error: a sequence one base away is much more abundant. The chain has TRBV19 and TRBJ2-7; 7 nucleotides align to TRBD2. In germline, CDR1 is LNHDA, CDR2 SQIVND (reference sequence). This CDR3 has 14 amino acids. The CDR3 here is CAGSIGGEGYEQYF. The CDR3 coding sequence is TGTGCCGGTAGTATAGGCGGGGAGGGCTACGAGCAGTACTTC.

This chain connects TRBV10-2 to TRBJ2-1, with TRBD2 as a possible D gene (5 bases). CDR3 length: 12 amino acids. Trimming stripped 8 bases from V and 6 bases from J, with 11 bases between. Germline assignment: CDR1 WSHSY and CDR2 SAAADI. The CDR3 DNA sequence: TGCGCCAGCTACGGGGTCTTCAATGAGCAGTTCTTC. It is translated as CASYGVFNEQFF.

This sequence joins TRBV20-1 and TRBJ2-7, with no clear D. With 4 bases removed from V and 5 bases from J, the gap between germline ends came to 9 bases. Germline CDR1 and CDR2: DFQATT and SNEGSKA (reference sequence). The CDR3 runs to 11 residues. In DNA form, the CDR3 reads TGCAGTGCTACTTCGGTGCACGAGCAGTACTTC. The encoded protein is CSATSVHEQYF.

The rearrangement joins TRBV6-1 to TRBJ1-6; D gene uncertain. The V end lost 4 bases, the J end lost 7 bases, and 14 bases lay between the germline ends. The CDR3 runs 15 residues. The germline V gene has CDR1 MNHNS and CDR2 SASEGT. The CDR3, as DNA: TGTGCCAGCAGTGGGAGGGCGTTGGGGAATTCACCCCTCCACTTT. Amino acids: CASSGRALGNSPLHF.

This clone was detected a few times. The CDR3: CASRLDRDYGYTF. As DNA, the CDR3 is TGTGCCAGCAGGCTGGACAGGGACTATGGCTACACCTTC. The chain employs TRBV2 and TRBJ1-2; 8 bases are shared with TRBD1. Germline V lookup: CDR1 SNHLY, CDR2 FYNNEI. Trimming removed 6 bases from V and 3 bases from J; junction bases left unmatched: 3. The CDR3 consists of 13 residues.

The chain carries TRBV19 and TRBJ2-2; 7 bases agree with TRBD2. Germline V gene lookup returns CDR1 LNHDA and CDR2 SQIVND (reference sequence). The junction had 5 bases not matched to a gene; V was cut back by 3 bases and J by 4 bases. The CDR3 length is 15 residues. CDR3 coding DNA: TGTGCCAGTAGTATCGGGCGGGAGTTCACCGGGGAGCTGTTTTTT. Its protein product is CASSIGREFTGELFF.

This clone was counted a few times. This chain joins TRBV28 and TRBJ1-5, with a weak D call TRBD1 (5 bases). The germline V and J ends were trimmed by 1 base and 6 bases, with 10 bases remaining between them. The V gene's germline CDR1 is MDHEN and CDR2 SYDVKM. The length of the CDR3 is 14 residues. CDR3 sequence: CASSLSGIGQPQHF. The CDR3 DNA reads as TGTGCCAGCAGTTTATCAGGGATTGGTCAGCCCCAGCATTTT.

CDR3 nucleotides: TGCAGCGCCACTAGACTATATGGGACTAGCCGGACCTACGAGCAGTACTTC. The encoded protein is CSATRLYGTSRTYEQYF. This chain uses TRBV20-1 with TRBJ2-7; TRBD2 matches 9 bases. The CDR3 extends over 17 amino acids. CDR1 is DFQATT and CDR2 is SNEGSKA in the germline V gene (reference sequence).

The chain has TRBV5-5 and TRBJ2-7; 8 positions match TRBD1. Germline assignment: CDR1 SGHKS and CDR2 YYEKEE (reference sequence). The CDR3 is 15 residues long. J lost 4 bases, V lost 0 bases, and 6 bases had no gene match. This CDR3 reads CASSLGLTGVYEQYF. CDR3 in DNA: TGTGCCAGCAGCTTGGGTTTGACAGGGGTGTACGAGCAGTACTTC.

Relative to its sample, this clone is medium-sized. V usage is TRBV2 and J usage is TRBJ1-5; D unresolved. This CDR3 contains 14 residues. CDR1 is SNHLY, CDR2 FYNNEI, per germline. V lost 6 bases, J lost 7 bases, and 16 bases lay in between. CDR3 sequence (DNA): TGTGCCAGCAGCGCTTCTTCCTTGGAGCAGCCCCAGCATTTT. Translated: CASSASSLEQPQHF.

V gene TRBV4-1 combines with J gene TRBJ1-5; 7 bases are shared with TRBD1. The germline CDR1 and CDR2 sequences are MGHRA and YSYEKL. After removal of 3 bases from V and 4 bases from J, the junction contained 6 bases not matched to a gene. The length of the CDR3 is 15 residues. Here the CDR3 reads CASSQVTGSNQPQHF. In DNA, the CDR3 is TGCGCCAGCAGCCAGGTGACAGGGTCGAATCAGCCCCAGCATTTT.

In its sample, this clone was seen many times. The J gene is TRBJ1-3, the V gene TRBV30, with a weak D call TRBD1 (5 bases). Germline V gives CDR1 GTSNPN, CDR2 SVGIG (reference sequence). This CDR3 spans 15 amino acids. The V end was cut by 3 bases, the J end by 0 bases, with 12 bases between. Here the CDR3 DNA reads TGTGCCTGGAGAGGGACGGGGTACTCTGGAAACACCATATATTTT. Its protein product is CAWRGTGYSGNTIYF.

The CDR3 region is CASGQGANQPQHF. For the CDR3, the DNA is TGTGCCAGCGGACAGGGGGCGAATCAGCCCCAGCATTTT. This chain joins TRBV2 and TRBJ1-5; 11 bases are a match to TRBD1. Germline CDR1 and CDR2: SNHLY and FYNNEI. Germline trimming cut 8 bases from V and 4 bases from J; bases unmatched to any gene: 1. The CDR3 spans 13 residues.

A note on this clone: Lacking the conserved final phenylalanine or tryptophan, this CDR3 likely reflects a read error. The J gene is TRBJ1-4, the V gene TRBV4-1, with D perhaps TRBD1 (5 bases). Deletions cut 4 bases from V and 8 bases from J, with 17 bases between. This CDR3 is 15 amino acids long. Germline V gives CDR1 MGHRA, CDR2 YSYEKL. The CDR3 nucleotides are TGCGCCAGCAGCCTCCTCAGGGAGTACGGAGAAAAACTGTTTTCT. Its translation: CASSLLREYGEKLFS.

Relative to its sample, this clone is medium-sized. The genes are TRBV6-6 and TRBJ2-3, with 8 bases lining up with TRBD2. The length of the CDR3 is 18 residues. The V segment lost 0 bases and the J segment 0 bases; nucleotides outside the gene matches: 8. The germline V gene has CDR1 MNHNY and CDR2 SVGAGI (reference sequence). The chain's CDR3 is CASSYSGLVPFSTDTQYF. For the CDR3, the DNA is TGTGCCAGCAGTTACTCGGGACTAGTCCCGTTCAGCACAGATACGCAGTATTTT.

This clone occurred many times. The chain is built from TRBV29-1 and TRBJ2-1; 14 bases map to TRBD2. CDR1 is SQVTM and CDR2 is ANQGSEA in the germline V gene. The CDR3 sequence is 13 residues long. J lost 15 bases, V lost 5 bases, and 9 bases had no gene match. For the CDR3, the DNA is TGCAGCGTTCCTGGACTAGCGGGAGGTCCGGGGTTCTTC. Residues: CSVPGLAGGPGFF.

This clone was recorded many times. The chain employs TRBV12-3 or TRBV12-4 and TRBJ2-1; a possible D gene is TRBD2 (5 bases). With 4 bases removed from V and 7 bases from J, the gap between germline ends came to 8 bases. The CDR3 has 12 amino acids. CDR3 sequence: CASSSGVNEQFF. The CDR3 DNA sequence: TGTGCCAGCAGTTCCGGGGTGAATGAGCAGTTCTTC.

This clone came up many times. V usage is TRBV20-1 and J usage is TRBJ1-1; 8 bases fit TRBD1. The CDR3 sequence is 14 residues long. Germline assignment: CDR1 DFQATT and CDR2 SNEGSKA (reference sequence). Trimming cost V 3 bases and J 4 bases; bases outside gene matches: 7. Written as DNA, the CDR3 is TGCAGTGCTAGTCGGGGGACAGGCCCCACTGAAGCTTTCTTT. Translation gives CSASRGTGPTEAFF.

The V and J genes are TRBV18 and TRBJ2-7; D is undetermined. The length of the CDR3 is 13 residues. CDR1 is KGHSH and CDR2 is LQKENI in the germline V gene. Trimming pared 1 base from V and 5 bases from J, leaving 9 bases between. The CDR3 DNA reads as TGTGCCAGCTCACCACGAATGACGGACGAGCAGTACTTC. Translated, it gives CASSPRMTDEQYF.